The rows below give T cell receptor beta chains drawn from one sample of a study of blood T cell repertoires in COVID-19. Method: immunoSEQ multiplex PCR; TCRdb's copy keeps in-frame clones and lacks some. The table shows over 200,000 clones, with approximately 80% occurring only once. The sequencing input was PBMCs or T cells enriched from blood (not recorded which). The receptors originated from a man aged 55-75 years who had recovered from COVID-19. Each CDR3 is given with its conserved first and last residue. The D gene is left open where the match is weak. Clone size is given for some rows only: seen once, a few or many times, or a class if the clone is expanded.

v_gene: TRBV6-4
j_gene: TRBJ2-2
d_gene: TRBD1
abundance: NA
CDR3nt: TGTGCCAGCAGTGACCCCCAGACAGGGAGTCACACCGGGGAGCTGTTTTTT
CDR3aa: CASSDPQTGSHTGELFF

v_gene: TRBV11-2
j_gene: TRBJ2-7
d_gene: NA
abundance: NA
CDR3nt: TGTGCCAGCAGCTTAGCCAGGGGCCACGAGCAGTACTTC
CDR3aa: CASSLARGHEQYF

v_gene: TRBV6-5
j_gene: TRBJ1-5
d_gene: NA
abundance: NA
CDR3nt: TGTGCCAGCAGTTCAAACCGGGACAACGGTTATCAGCCCCAGCATTTT
CDR3aa: CASSSNRDNGYQPQHF

v_gene: TRBV7-2
j_gene: TRBJ1-1
d_gene: NA
abundance: few
CDR3nt: TGTGCCAGCAGCTTTGGCATGCTGAACACTGAAGCTTTCTTT
CDR3aa: CASSFGMLNTEAFF

v_gene: TRBV6-5
j_gene: TRBJ1-2
d_gene: TRBD1
abundance: NA
CDR3nt: TGTGCCAGCTGGGACAGGGAACGGGTTGGCTACACCTTC
CDR3aa: CASWDRERVGYTF

v_gene: TRBV5-1
j_gene: TRBJ1-2
d_gene: NA
abundance: NA
CDR3nt: TGCGCCAGCAGCCTCGGGACAACCTATGGCTACACCTTC
CDR3aa: CASSLGTTYGYTF

v_gene: TRBV19
j_gene: TRBJ1-2
d_gene: NA
abundance: NA
CDR3nt: TGTGCCAGTAGTATACCGACGGCCCGGGGGGACTATGGCTACACCTTC
CDR3aa: CASSIPTARGDYGYTF

v_gene: TRBV4-2
j_gene: TRBJ2-2
d_gene: TRBD2
abundance: once
CDR3nt: TGTGCCAGCAGTCCCGGGACTAGCGGGGGGACGAACACCGGGGAGCTGTTTTTT
CDR3aa: CASSPGTSGGTNTGELFF

v_gene: TRBV2
j_gene: TRBJ2-7
d_gene: TRBD1
abundance: once
CDR3nt: TGTGCCAGCAGTGAACAGCGACAGGGGATATTTCAGTACTTC
CDR3aa: CASSEQRQGIFQYF

v_gene: TRBV7-8
j_gene: TRBJ1-2
d_gene: NA
abundance: NA
CDR3nt: TGTGCCAGCAGCTTAGTTGCAGGGGAGTTCGACTATGGCTACACCTTC
CDR3aa: CASSLVAGEFDYGYTF

v_gene: TRBV6-5
j_gene: TRBJ2-7
d_gene: NA
abundance: once
CDR3nt: TGTGCCAGCAGAAGACAGATCTACGAGCAGTACTTC
CDR3aa: CASRRQIYEQYF

v_gene: TRBV20-1
j_gene: TRBJ1-1
d_gene: NA
abundance: once
CDR3nt: TGCAGTGCTAATAGGAACACTGAAGCTTTCTTT
CDR3aa: CSANRNTEAFF

v_gene: TRBV7-3
j_gene: TRBJ2-1
d_gene: TRBD2
abundance: few
CDR3nt: TGTGCCAGCAGAAAGGTCGGACTAGCGGGGGCCCCCCAGCAGTTCTTC
CDR3aa: CASRKVGLAGAPQQFF

v_gene: TRBV11-3
j_gene: TRBJ1-3
d_gene: NA
abundance: NA
CDR3nt: TGTGCCAGCAGCTTGGAGAGCTCTGGAAACACCATATATTTT
CDR3aa: CASSLESSGNTIYF